This T cell receptor (beta chain) was identified in a study of blood T cells in healthy people across ages. Study information: Template switching captured about one barcoded beta molecule per two T cells.

This CDR3 region has 12 residues. The V and J ends lost 10 bases and 8 bases respectively, with 16 bases between them. The germline V gene has CDR1 SGHRS and CDR2 YFSETQ. Using a J-beta primer mix together with a sample-barcoded 5' primer, a second PCR was run for about 6 to 11 cycles. TCRdb analysed the 5' RACE reads with MiXCR anew, one entry per CDR3 protein. The repertoire holds 650,000 to 800,000 distinct CDR3 sequences, with 44% as singletons. This TCR came from a man aged 55 to 70 in good health. The rearrangement links TRBV5-1 to TRBJ2-1; D remains unclear. Specimen: blood. The CDR3 reads CAYQILHDEQFF. DNA of the CDR3: TGCGCCTATCAGATACTACACGATGAGCAGTTCTTC.